The clone carrying this T cell receptor beta chain was detected ten times or more. This sample was taken from a study of T cell repertoires in cytomegalovirus infection. Study information: An indication of both CMV infection and matching HLA type came from public TCR beta signatures.

TCRdb reprocessed the reads with MiXCR, giving one entry per CDR3 protein. The sample holds 560,000 or so distinct CDR3 sequences, 16% seen once. Per germline, CDR1 SGDLS and CDR2 YYNGEE. The V and J ends lost 3 bases and 0 bases, in that order; junction bases with no gene match: 5. The length of the CDR3 is 16 residues. The sample comprised CD8+ T cells from PBMCs. The TCR originated in a human donor in good health (CMV status not recorded). Some clones in this sample may be carry-over from other donors' samples. The chain employs TRBV9 and TRBJ2-1; 8 nucleotides agree with TRBD2. For the CDR3, the DNA is TGTGCCAGCAGCGGAAAGAGCGGGAGCTCCTACAATGAGCAGTTCTTC. Protein: CASSGKSGSSYNEQFF. Filled out from reference TRBV9 and TRBJ2-1, the complete variable domain reads DSGVTQTPKHLITATGQRVTLRCSPRSGDLSVYWYQQSLDQGLQFLIQYYNGEERAKGNILERFSAQQFPDLHSELNLSSLELGDSALYFCASSGKSGSSYNEQFFGPGTRLTVL.